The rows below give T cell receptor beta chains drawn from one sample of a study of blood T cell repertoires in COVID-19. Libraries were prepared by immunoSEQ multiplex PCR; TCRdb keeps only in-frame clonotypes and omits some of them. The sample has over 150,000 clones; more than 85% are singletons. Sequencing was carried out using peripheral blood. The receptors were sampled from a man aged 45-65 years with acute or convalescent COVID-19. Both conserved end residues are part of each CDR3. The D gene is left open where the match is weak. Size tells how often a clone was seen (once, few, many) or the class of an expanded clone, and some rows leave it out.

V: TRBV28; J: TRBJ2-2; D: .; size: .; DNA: TGTGCCAGCAGTTCGATTACGTGGGGAGGTACCGGGGAGCTGTTTTTT; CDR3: CASSSITWGGTGELFF
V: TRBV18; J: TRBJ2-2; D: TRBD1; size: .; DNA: TGTGCCAGCTCACAGAGATGGACAGGAACCACCGGGGAGCTGTTTTTT; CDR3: CASSQRWTGTTGELFF
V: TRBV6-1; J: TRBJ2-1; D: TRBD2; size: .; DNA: TGTGCCAGCAGTGAAGTTTCTGGACTAGCGGGCCCTGTTCCCTCCTACAATGAGCAGTTCTTC; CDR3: CASSEVSGLAGPVPSYNEQFF
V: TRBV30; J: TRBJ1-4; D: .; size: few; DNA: TGTGCCTGGAGTGTAAAAGGGGCCTGGGAAAAACTGTTTTTT; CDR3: CAWSVKGAWEKLFF
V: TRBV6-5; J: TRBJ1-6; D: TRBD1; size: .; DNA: TGTGCCAGCAGTACCGGGACAGGGAATTCACCCCTCCACTTT; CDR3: CASSTGTGNSPLHF
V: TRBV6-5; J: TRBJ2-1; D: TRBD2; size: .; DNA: TGTGCCAGCAGACCTAGCGGGGGGTACTACAATGAGCAGTTCTTC; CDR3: CASRPSGGYYNEQFF
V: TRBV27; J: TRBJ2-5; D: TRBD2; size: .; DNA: TGTGCCAGCAGTTTCACTGCGGGGGGCCAAGAGACCCAGTACTTC; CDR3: CASSFTAGGQETQYF
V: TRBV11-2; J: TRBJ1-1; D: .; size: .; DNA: TGTGCCAGCAGCCCCCAGAGGGTCCAAGCTTTCTTT; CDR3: CASSPQRVQAFF
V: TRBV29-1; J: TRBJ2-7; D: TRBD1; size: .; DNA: TGCAGCGTATCCCTCGGGACAGGGGGCTTAGAAGAGCAGTACTTC; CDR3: CSVSLGTGGLEEQYF
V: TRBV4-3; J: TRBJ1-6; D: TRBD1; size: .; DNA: TGCGCCAGCAGCTTCCGGGGACAGAATTCACCCCTCCACTTT; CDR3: CASSFRGQNSPLHF
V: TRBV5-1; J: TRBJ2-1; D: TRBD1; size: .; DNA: TGCGCCAGCAGCTCGCCCTTTCGGGACAGGGAAAAGTACAATGAGCAGTTCTTC; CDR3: CASSSPFRDREKYNEQFF
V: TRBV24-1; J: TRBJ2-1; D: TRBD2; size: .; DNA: TGTGCCACCAGTCCCCTCAGCGGGGGAAAAAATGAGCAGTTCTTC; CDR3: CATSPLSGGKNEQFF
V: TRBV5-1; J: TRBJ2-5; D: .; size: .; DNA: TGCGCCAGCAGCTCCATGGGGGCAGTAGGGGAGACCCAGTACTTC; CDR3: CASSSMGAVGETQYF
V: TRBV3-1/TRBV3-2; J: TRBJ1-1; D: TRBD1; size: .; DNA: TGTGCCAGCAGCCAAGATCTGACAGGGAGCACTGAAGCTTTCTTT; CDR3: CASSQDLTGSTEAFF